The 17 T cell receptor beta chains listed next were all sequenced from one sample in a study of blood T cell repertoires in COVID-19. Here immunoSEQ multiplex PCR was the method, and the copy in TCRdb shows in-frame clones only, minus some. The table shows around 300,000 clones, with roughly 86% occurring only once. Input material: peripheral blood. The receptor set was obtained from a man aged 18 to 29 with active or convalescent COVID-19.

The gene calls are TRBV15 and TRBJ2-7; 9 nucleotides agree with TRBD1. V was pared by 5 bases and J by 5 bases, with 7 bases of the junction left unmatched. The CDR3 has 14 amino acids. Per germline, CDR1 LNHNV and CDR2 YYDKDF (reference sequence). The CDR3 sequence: CATSGTGGFNEQYF. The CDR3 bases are TGTGCCACCAGCGGTACAGGGGGCTTCAACGAGCAGTACTTC.

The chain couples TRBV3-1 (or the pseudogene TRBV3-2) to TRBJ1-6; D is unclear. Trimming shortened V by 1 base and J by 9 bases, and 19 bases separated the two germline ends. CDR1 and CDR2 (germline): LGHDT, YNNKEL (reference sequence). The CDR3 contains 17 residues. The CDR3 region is CASSQAVVRGVGSPLHF. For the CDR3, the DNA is TGTGCCAGCAGCCAAGCGGTCGTCCGCGGGGTAGGTTCACCCCTCCACTTT.

DNA of the CDR3: TGCGCCAGCAGCCAAGGAGTGGGGGGGGTAGCAACTAATGAAAAACTGTTTTTT. Protein product: CASSQGVGGVATNEKLFF. The genes are TRBV4-3 and TRBJ1-4; D possibly corresponds to TRBD1 (5 bases). The CDR3 consists of 18 residues. CDR1 and CDR2 from the germline V gene are LGHNA and YSLEER. Trimming stripped 1 base from V and 0 bases from J, with 15 bases between.

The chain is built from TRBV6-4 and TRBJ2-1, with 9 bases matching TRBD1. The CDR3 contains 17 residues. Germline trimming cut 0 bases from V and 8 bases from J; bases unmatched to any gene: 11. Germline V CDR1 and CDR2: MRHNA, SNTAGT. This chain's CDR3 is CASSDSAGTGRVDEQFF. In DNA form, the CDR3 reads TGTGCCAGCAGTGACTCGGCGGGGACAGGGAGGGTCGATGAGCAGTTCTTC.

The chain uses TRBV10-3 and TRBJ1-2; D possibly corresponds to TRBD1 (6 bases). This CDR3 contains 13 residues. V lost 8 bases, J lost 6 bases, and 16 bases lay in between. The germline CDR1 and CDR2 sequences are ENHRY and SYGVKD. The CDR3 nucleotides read TGTGCCATCCGGTTACAGGGTCTAGATGGCTACACCTTC. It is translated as CAIRLQGLDGYTF.

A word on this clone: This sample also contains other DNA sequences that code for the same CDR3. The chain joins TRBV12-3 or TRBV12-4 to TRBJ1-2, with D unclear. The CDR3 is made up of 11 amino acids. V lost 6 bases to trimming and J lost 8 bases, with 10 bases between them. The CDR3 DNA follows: TGTGCCAGCAGCCCCGGCGGGGGCTACACCTTC. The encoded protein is CASSPGGGYTF.

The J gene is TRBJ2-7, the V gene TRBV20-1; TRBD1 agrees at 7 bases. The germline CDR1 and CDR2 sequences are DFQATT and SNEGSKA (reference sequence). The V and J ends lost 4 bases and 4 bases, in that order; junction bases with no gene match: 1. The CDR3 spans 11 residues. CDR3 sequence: CSANRGYEQYF. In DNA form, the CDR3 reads TGCAGTGCTAACAGGGGTTACGAGCAGTACTTC.

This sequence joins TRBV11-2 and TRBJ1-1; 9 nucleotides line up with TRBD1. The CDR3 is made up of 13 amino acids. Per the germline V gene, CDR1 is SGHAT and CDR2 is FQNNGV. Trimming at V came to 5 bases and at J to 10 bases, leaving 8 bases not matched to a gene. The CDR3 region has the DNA TGTGCCAGCAGCACCGGGACAGGGTTTGGAGCTTTCTTT. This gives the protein CASSTGTGFGAFF.

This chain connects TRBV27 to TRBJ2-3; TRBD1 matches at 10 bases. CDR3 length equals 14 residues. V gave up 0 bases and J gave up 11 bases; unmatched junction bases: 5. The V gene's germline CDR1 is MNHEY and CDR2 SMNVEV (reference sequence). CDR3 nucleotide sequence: TGTGCCAGCAGTTTATCGCAGGGACAGGGGAAGCAGTATTTT. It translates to CASSLSQGQGKQYF.

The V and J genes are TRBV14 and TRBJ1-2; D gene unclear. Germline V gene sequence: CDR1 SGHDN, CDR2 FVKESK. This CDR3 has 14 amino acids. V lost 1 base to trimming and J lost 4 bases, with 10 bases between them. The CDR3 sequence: CASSQASGSYGYTF. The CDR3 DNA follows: TGTGCCAGCAGCCAAGCCTCAGGCAGCTATGGCTACACCTTC.

CDR3 sequence (DNA): TGTGCCAGCAGCGTAGCAGGGGGTGATGAAAAACTGTTTTTT. Amino acids: CASSVAGGDEKLFF. This chain connects TRBV9 to TRBJ1-4; 7 nucleotides line up with TRBD1. The V and J ends lost 0 bases and 6 bases, in that order; junction bases with no gene match: 2. The CDR3 totals 14 residues. The germline V gene has CDR1 SGDLS and CDR2 YYNGEE.

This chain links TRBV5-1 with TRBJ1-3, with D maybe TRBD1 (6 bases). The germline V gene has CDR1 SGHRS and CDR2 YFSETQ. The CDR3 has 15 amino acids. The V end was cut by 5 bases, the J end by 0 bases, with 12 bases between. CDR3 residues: CASSTDRNSGNTIYF. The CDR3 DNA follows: TGCGCCAGCAGTACAGACAGGAACTCTGGAAACACCATATATTTT. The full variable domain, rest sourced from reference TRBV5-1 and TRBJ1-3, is KAGVTQTPRYLIKTRGQQVTLSCSPISGHRSVSWYQQTPGQGLQFLFEYFSETQRNKGNFPGRFSGRQFSNSRSEMNVSTLELGDSALYLCASSTDRNSGNTIYFGEGSWLTVV.

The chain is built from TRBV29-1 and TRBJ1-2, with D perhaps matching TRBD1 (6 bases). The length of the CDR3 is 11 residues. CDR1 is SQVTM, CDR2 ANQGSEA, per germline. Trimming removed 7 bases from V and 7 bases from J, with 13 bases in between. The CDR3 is CSAYVGAGYTF. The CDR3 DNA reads TGCAGCGCTTATGTGGGGGCTGGCTACACCTTC. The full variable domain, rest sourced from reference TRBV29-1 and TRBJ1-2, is SAVISQKPSRDICQRGTSLTIQCQVDSQVTMMFWYRQQPGQSLTLIATANQGSEATYESGFVIDKFPISRPNLTFSTLTVSNMSPEDSSIYLCSAYVGAGYTFGSGTRLTVV.

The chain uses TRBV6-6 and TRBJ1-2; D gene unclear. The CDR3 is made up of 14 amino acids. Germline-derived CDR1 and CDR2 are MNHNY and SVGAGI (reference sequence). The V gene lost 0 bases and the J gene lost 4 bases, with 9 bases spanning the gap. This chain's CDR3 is CASSYSSSSYGYTF. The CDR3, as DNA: TGTGCCAGCAGTTACTCGAGTAGCAGCTATGGCTACACCTTC.

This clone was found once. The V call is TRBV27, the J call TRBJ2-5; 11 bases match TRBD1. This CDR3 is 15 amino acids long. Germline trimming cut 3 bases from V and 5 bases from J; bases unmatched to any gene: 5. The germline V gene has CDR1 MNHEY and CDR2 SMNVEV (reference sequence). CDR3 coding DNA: TGTGCCAGCAGTTTGGGGACAGGGGGATCGGAGACCCAGTACTTC. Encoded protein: CASSLGTGGSETQYF.

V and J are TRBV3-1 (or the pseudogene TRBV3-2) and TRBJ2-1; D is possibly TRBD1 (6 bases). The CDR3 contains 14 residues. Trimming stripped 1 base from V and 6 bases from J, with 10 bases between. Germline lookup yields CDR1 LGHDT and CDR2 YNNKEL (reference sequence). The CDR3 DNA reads TGTGCCAGCAGCCAAGGGACAGCTACCAATGAGCAGTTCTTC. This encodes CASSQGTATNEQFF.

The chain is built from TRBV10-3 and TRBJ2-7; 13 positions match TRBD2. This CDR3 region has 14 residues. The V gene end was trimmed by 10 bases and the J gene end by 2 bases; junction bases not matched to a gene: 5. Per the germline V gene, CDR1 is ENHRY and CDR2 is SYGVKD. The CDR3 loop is CATEGTSGTYEQYF. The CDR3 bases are TGTGCCACCGAAGGGACTAGCGGGACCTACGAGCAGTACTTC.